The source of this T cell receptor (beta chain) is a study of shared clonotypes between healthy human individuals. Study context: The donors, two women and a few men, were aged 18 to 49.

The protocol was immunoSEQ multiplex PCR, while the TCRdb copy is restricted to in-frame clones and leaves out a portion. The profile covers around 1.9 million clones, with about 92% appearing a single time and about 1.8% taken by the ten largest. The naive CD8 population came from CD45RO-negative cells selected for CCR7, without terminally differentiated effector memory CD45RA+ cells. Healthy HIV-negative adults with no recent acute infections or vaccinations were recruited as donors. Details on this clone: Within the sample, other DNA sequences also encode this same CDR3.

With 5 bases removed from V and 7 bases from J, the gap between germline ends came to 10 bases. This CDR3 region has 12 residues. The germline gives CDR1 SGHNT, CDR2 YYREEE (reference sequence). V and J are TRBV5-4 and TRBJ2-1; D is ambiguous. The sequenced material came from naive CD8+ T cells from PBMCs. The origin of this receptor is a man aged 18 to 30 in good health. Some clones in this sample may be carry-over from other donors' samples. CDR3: CASSLDGNEQFF. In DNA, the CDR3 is TGTGCCAGCAGTCTCGACGGAAATGAGCAGTTCTTC.